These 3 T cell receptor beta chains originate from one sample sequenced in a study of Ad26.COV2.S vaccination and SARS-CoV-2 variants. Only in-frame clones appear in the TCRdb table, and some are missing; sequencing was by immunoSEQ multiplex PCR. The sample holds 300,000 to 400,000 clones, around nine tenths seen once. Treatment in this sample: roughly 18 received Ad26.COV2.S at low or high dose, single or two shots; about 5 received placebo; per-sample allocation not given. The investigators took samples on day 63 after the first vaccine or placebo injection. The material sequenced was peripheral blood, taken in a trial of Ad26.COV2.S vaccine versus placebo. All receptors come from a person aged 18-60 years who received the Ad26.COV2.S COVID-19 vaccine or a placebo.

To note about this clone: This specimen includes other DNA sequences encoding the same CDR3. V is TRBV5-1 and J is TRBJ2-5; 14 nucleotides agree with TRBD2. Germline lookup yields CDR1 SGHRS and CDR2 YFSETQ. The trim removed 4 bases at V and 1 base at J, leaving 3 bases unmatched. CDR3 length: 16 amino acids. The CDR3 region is CASSLGLAGGQETQYF. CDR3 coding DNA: TGCGCCAGCAGCCTAGGACTAGCGGGGGGCCAAGAGACCCAGTACTTC.

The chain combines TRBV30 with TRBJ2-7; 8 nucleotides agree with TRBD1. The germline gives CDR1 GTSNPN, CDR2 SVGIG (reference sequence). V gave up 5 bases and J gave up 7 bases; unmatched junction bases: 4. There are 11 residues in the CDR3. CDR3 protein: CAWDRGPEQYF. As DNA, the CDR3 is TGTGCCTGGGACAGGGGTCCAGAGCAGTACTTC.

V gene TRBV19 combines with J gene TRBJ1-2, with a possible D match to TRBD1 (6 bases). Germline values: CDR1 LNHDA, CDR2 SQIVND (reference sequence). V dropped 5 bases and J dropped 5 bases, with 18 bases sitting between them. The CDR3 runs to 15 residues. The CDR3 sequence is CASSYDRKLSYGYTF. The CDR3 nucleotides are TGTGCCAGTAGTTACGACAGGAAACTCAGTTATGGCTACACCTTC. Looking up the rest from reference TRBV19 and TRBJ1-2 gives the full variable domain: DGGITQSPKYLFRKEGQNVTLSCEQNLNHDAMYWYRQDPGQGLRLIYYSQIVNDFQKGDIAEGYSVSREKKESFPLTVTSAQKNPTAFYLCASSYDRKLSYGYTFGSGTRLTVV.